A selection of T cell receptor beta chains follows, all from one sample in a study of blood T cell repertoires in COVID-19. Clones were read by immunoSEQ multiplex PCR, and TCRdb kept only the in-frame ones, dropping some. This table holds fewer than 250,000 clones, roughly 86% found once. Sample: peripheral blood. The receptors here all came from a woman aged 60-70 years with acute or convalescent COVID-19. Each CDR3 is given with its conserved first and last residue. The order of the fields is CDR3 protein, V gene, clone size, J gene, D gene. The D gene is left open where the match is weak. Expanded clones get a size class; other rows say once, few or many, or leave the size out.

CAWSVQRDSPLHF TRBV30 - TRBJ1-6 -
CASSLGQGGSNEQFF TRBV5-1 - TRBJ2-1 TRBD2
CSASSGSRETQYF TRBV20-1 - TRBJ2-5 TRBD2
CASSLWASGANVLTF TRBV14 - TRBJ2-6 -
CASSPSGAYSGNTIYF TRBV7-6 - TRBJ1-3 -
CASSLKGLAGENTGELFF TRBV7-6 few TRBJ2-2 TRBD2
CASSLLPGTSYGYTF TRBV6-2/TRBV6-3 - TRBJ1-2 -
CASSQVMGTGASNYGYTF TRBV4-2 - TRBJ1-2 TRBD1
CASSQDGDRHQPQHF TRBV3-1/TRBV3-2 - TRBJ1-5 TRBD1
CASSQELGAYGYTF TRBV14 - TRBJ1-2 -
CASSQAYVRGKRGYQETQYF TRBV4-2 - TRBJ2-5 -
CASSLWTGIVYEQYF TRBV5-6 - TRBJ2-7 TRBD1
CASRFGTGYEQYF TRBV7-2 - TRBJ2-7 TRBD1
CASSGGLAGNTGELFF TRBV5-4 - TRBJ2-2 TRBD2
CASSETGPRTGQPQHF TRBV7-2 - TRBJ1-5 -
CASSLGQGSTGELFF TRBV28 - TRBJ2-2 TRBD1
CASSYAGQGTETQYF TRBV6-5 - TRBJ2-5 TRBD1
CASSKGYTEAFF TRBV19 - TRBJ1-1 -
CASREGQGVYYGYTF TRBV19 - TRBJ1-2 TRBD1